This TCR beta chain was documented in a study of early T cells in non-severe SARS-CoV-2 infection. Looking at the study overall: Sequencing input comprised bulk RNA from unsorted whole blood; chain pairing was not available.

Unique molecular identifiers were added to individual cDNA molecules. MiXCR, applied by TCRdb to the 5' RACE reads, yields one record per CDR3 protein. The sample consists of more than 85,000 distinct CDR3 sequences, approximately 15% of them appearing once. Germline V CDR1 and CDR2: MNHEY, SMNVEV (reference sequence). After removal of 4 bases from V and 8 bases from J, the junction contained 6 bases not matched to a gene. The CDR3 spans 15 residues. General study points: Using VDJdb, the matching emphasized anti-spike CD8 responses while missing private and CD4 specificities.

A note on this clonotype: The antigen is not known.

J is TRBJ2-1 and V is TRBV27; 12 bases agree with TRBD2. Specimen: whole blood. This clonotype was obtained from an adult who was a healthcare worker with PCR-confirmed SARS-CoV-2 infection or an uninfected control (not recorded which). The CDR3 region is CASSSLLAGGYEQFF. The CDR3 region has the DNA TGTGCCAGCAGTTCCTTACTAGCGGGAGGATATGAGCAGTTCTTC.